This TCR beta chain was captured by sequencing in a study of T-cell memory formation after mild COVID-19. Study-wide context: Largely, the TCR clusters proved donor specific. Overall study results and limits: Contracting CD4+ clones lay largely in CM and EM, with CD8+ ones residing in EMRA.

From 5'RACE with constant-segment primers came TCR alpha and TCR beta cDNA libraries that carried sample barcodes and UMIs. TCRdb recomputed calls from the 5' RACE reads with MiXCR, one row per CDR3 protein. This table holds 75,000 to 95,000 distinct CDR3 sequences, about an eighth found once. Germline CDR1 SGHRS, CDR2 YFSETQ. The CDR3 runs to 12 residues. V lost 4 bases, J lost 7 bases, and 11 bases lay in between. The sample holds a few counts of this clonotype. Its antigen is undetermined. This TCR was recovered from an adult woman who had mild COVID-19 (a few samples of this study predate the infection). Cell type and time point are not known. Source material: PBMCs or a T cell subset sorted from them (not recorded which). The chain employs TRBV5-1 and TRBJ1-1; weak D call: TRBD1 (6 bases). CDR3 DNA sequence: TGCGCCAGCAGCCCCGGGGGGCTTGAAGCTTTCTTT. This encodes CASSPGGLEAFF. The entire variable domain, with the rest obtained from reference TRBV5-1 and TRBJ1-1, is as follows: KAGVTQTPRYLIKTRGQQVTLSCSPISGHRSVSWYQQTPGQGLQFLFEYFSETQRNKGNFPGRFSGRQFSNSRSEMNVSTLELGDSALYLCASSPGGLEAFFGQGTRLTVV.